The rows below give T cell receptor beta chains drawn from one sample of a study of blood T cell repertoires in COVID-19. Sequencing was performed with immunoSEQ multiplex PCR; in TCRdb, only in-frame clones are kept and a portion is missing. The data contain around 67,000 clones, under 95% of them seen just once; the ten biggest clones take up 7.5% to 9%. Sequences were obtained from peripheral blood. All receptors come from a human donor in a cohort sampled during active COVID-19. CDR3s include the opening cysteine and the closing phenylalanine or tryptophan. The D gene is left open where the match is weak. Not all rows give a size; the values are once, few, many and, for expanded clones, a class.

clone_size,d_call,v_call,j_call,cdr3_nt,cdr3_aa
.,TRBD1,TRBV27,TRBJ1-5,TGTGCCAGCAGTGTTCCTCACAGGGGCTGCGGCAATCAGCCCCAGCATTTT,CASSVPHRGCGNQPQHF
.,.,TRBV27,TRBJ1-4,TGTGCCAGCAGTTTTAACGAACAGAGAAATGAAAAACTGTTTTTT,CASSFNEQRNEKLFF
.,.,TRBV7-6,TRBJ2-1,TGTGCCAGCAGCGAGGACAGAAATGAGCAGTTCTTC,CASSEDRNEQFF
.,TRBD1,TRBV9,TRBJ2-7,TGTGCCAGCAGCGTCCTCCCGGGACAGATCTACGAGCAGTACTTC,CASSVLPGQIYEQYF
once,TRBD1,TRBV5-6,TRBJ1-2,TGTGCCAGCAGCCGGATCGACAGGGGGCGCGGGGATGGCTACACCTTC,CASSRIDRGRGDGYTF
.,.,TRBV28,TRBJ1-6,TGTGCCAGCAGACTCGACGGGGGCTATAATTCACCCCTCCACTTT,CASRLDGGYNSPLHF
.,.,TRBV7-2,TRBJ1-2,TGTGCCAGCAGCTTAGGTCCCAGGGACTATGGCTACACCTTC,CASSLGPRDYGYTF
.,.,TRBV10-3,TRBJ2-7,TGTGCCATCAGTGAACGGAGCTACGAGCAGTACTTC,CAISERSYEQYF
.,.,TRBV28,TRBJ1-2,TGTGCCAGCAGTTTGTCTTCGGGAGGCTACACCTTC,CASSLSSGGYTF
.,.,TRBV6-4,TRBJ1-2,TGTGCCAGCAGTGACTCTGGGGGGGCGGATGGCTACACCTTC,CASSDSGGADGYTF
.,.,TRBV6-5,TRBJ1-5,TGTGCCAGCCCCTTTACAGGCGACCCGGCCTGGCCCCAGCATTTT,CASPFTGDPAWPQHF
few,.,TRBV27,TRBJ1-1,TGTGGGGAGACTGAAGCTTTCTTT,CGETEAFF
.,TRBD1,TRBV27,TRBJ2-7,TGTGCCAGCAGTCCACTCGGACAGGGGGGGGCCTACGAGCAGTACTTC,CASSPLGQGGAYEQYF
.,TRBD1,TRBV10-3,TRBJ1-5,TGTGCCATCCGAAGACAGGGGGACAATCAGCCCCAGCATTTT,CAIRRQGDNQPQHF
.,.,TRBV2,TRBJ2-1,TGTGCCAGCAGCCCCCCAGGAGGATTATACAATGAGCAGTTCTTC,CASSPPGGLYNEQFF
.,TRBD1,TRBV7-2,TRBJ2-6,TGTGCCAGCAGCTTAAGAAGGACAGGGTCATTGTCTGGGGCCAACGTCCTGACTTTC,CASSLRRTGSLSGANVLTF
.,.,TRBV4-1,TRBJ2-6,TGCGCCAGCAGCCAGGGGGCCGGGGCCAACGTCCTGACTTTC,CASSQGAGANVLTF
.,TRBD1,TRBV9,TRBJ1-1,TGTGCCAGCAGCGACTTCAGGGGGCGGGGGAACACTGAAGCTTTCTTT,CASSDFRGRGNTEAFF
.,TRBD2,TRBV11-2,TRBJ2-3,TGTGCCAGCAGGATGACTAGCGGGGGACTCGGGACAGATACGCAGTATTTT,CASRMTSGGLGTDTQYF
.,.,TRBV6-5,TRBJ1-1,TGTGCCAGCAGTTACGGTTCGGGCTCCGGGGGCACTGAAGCTTTCTTT,CASSYGSGSGGTEAFF